The clone carrying this T cell receptor beta chain was detected ten times or more. The data belong to a study of control samples from healthy donors and cancer patients. CDR3 size: 15 residues. V lost 2 bases to trimming and J lost 3 bases, with 15 bases between them. Germline CDR1 reads SGHDT; CDR2 reads YYEEEE. The data were produced by immunoSEQ multiplex PCR, yet TCRdb's version contains in-frame clones alone and is incomplete. The sample contains 130,000 or so clones, roughly 84% of which appear only once. The chain uses TRBV5-6 and TRBJ2-7; tentatively, D is TRBD1 (6 bases). The sequence derives from a man aged 35 to 55 in good health. Sequenced input: blood. In DNA form, the CDR3 reads TGTGCCAGCAGCTTTTATCAGGGGATTGTCTACGAGCAGTACTTC. It encodes CASSFYQGIVYEQYF.